The clone carrying this T cell receptor beta chain was seen only a few times. This sample stems from a study of blood T cell repertoires in COVID-19. On the study more broadly: Researchers got acute and convalescent COVID-19 samples from the United States, Italy and Spain. Sources were T cells, B-cell-depleted T cells, or PBMCs; the material itself was cDNA or gDNA.

Authors' processing steps: Reference gene primers were amplified, and this amplification served to estimate nucleated cell counts. Sequenced by immunoSEQ multiplex PCR; TCRdb stores in-frame clones only, minus some. The DNA was the basis for D and trimming; V, J and clone size are from that table. This sample carries fewer than 55,000 clones, roughly 82% of them seen once, and the ten largest clones take less than 2.5%. CDR1 SGDLS and CDR2 YYNGEE come from the germline V gene. CDR3 length: 13 amino acids. The V segment lost 5 bases and the J segment 1 base; nucleotides outside the gene matches: 2. The rearrangement uses TRBV9 and TRBJ1-2, with 7 bases aligning to TRBD1. The source of this sequence is a woman aged 60-70 years with acute or convalescent COVID-19. The material sequenced was peripheral blood. DNA of the CDR3: TGTGCCAGCAGTAGGGACAGTAACTATGGCTACACCTTC. Translation: CASSRDSNYGYTF.